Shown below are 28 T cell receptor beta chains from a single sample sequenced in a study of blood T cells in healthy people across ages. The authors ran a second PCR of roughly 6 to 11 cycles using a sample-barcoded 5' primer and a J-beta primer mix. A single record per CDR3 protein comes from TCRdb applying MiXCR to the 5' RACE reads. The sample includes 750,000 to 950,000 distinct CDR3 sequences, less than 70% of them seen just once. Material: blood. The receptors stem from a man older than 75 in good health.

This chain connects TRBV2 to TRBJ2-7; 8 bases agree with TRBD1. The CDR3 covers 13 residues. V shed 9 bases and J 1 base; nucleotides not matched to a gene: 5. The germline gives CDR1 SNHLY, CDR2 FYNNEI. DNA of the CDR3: TGTGCCAGAGGGACAGGCACTTCCTACGAGCAGTACTTC. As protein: CARGTGTSYEQYF. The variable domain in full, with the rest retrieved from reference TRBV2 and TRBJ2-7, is EPEVTQTPSHQVTQMGQEVILRCVPISNHLYFYWYRQILGQKVEFLVSFYNNEISEKSEIFDDQFSVERPDGSNFTLKIRSTKLEDSAMYFCARGTGTSYEQYFGPGTRLTVT.

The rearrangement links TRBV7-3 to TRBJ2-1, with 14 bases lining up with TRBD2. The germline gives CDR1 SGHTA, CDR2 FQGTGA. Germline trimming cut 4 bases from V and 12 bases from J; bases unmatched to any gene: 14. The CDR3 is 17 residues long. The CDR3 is CASSSGTSGGLYEGQFF. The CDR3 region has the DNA TGTGCCAGCAGCTCGGGGACTAGCGGGGGCCTATACGAGGGGCAGTTCTTC.

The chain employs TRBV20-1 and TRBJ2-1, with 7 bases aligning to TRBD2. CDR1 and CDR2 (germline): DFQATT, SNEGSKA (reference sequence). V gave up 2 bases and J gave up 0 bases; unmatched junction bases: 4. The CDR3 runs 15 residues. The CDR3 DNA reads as TGCAGTGCTAGACTAGCGGTGAGCTCCTACAATGAGCAGTTCTTC. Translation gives CSARLAVSSYNEQFF.

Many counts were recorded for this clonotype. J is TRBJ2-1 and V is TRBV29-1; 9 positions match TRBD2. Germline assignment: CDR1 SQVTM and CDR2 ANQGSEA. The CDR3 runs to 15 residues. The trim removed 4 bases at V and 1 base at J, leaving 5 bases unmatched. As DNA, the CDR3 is TGCAGCGTTGGCCTAGCGGGGATATCCTACAATGAGCAGTTCTTC. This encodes CSVGLAGISYNEQFF.

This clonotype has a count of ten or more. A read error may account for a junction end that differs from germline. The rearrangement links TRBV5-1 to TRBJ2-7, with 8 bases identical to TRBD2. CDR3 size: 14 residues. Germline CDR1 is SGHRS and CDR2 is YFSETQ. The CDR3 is CASSRTGGSYEQYF. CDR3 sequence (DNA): TGTGCCAGCAGCCGGACGGGGGGGTCCTACGAGCAGTACTTC.

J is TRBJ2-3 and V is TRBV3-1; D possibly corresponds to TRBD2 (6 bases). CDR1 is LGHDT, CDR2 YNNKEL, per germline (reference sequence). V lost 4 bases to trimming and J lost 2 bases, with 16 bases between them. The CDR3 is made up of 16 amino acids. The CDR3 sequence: CASSPYASATTDTQYF. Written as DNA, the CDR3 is TGTGCCAGCAGCCCCTACGCTAGCGCTACCACAGATACGCAGTATTTT.

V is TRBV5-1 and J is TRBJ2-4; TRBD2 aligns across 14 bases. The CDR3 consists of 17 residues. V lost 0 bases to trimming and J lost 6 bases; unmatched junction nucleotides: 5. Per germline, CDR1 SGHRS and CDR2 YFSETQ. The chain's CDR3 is CASSLAGTSGSPNIQYF. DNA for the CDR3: TGCGCCAGCAGCTTGGCCGGGACTAGCGGGAGCCCAAACATTCAGTACTTC.

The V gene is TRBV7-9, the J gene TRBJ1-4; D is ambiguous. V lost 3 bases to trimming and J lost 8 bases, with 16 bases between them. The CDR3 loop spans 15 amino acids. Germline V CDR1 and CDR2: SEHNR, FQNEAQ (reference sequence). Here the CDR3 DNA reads TGTGCCAGCAGCTTGCGGACGGAAAGTGGAGAAAAACTGTTTTTT. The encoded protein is CASSLRTESGEKLFF.

The CDR3 protein is CASSLPGAFRELFF. In DNA form, the CDR3 reads TGTGCCAGCAGCTTGCCCGGGGCATTCCGAGAGCTGTTTTTT. The chain couples TRBV7-8 to TRBJ2-2; D assignment may be TRBD1 or TRBD2 (5 bases each). Germline CDR1 and CDR2: SGHVS and FQNEAQ. Between the trimmed V and J ends, which lost 3 bases and 11 bases, there was a span of 16 bases. CDR3 length: 14 amino acids. Supplemented by reference TRBV7-8 and TRBJ2-2, the full variable domain reads GAGVSQSPRYKVAKRGQDVALRCDPISGHVSLFWYQQALGQGPEFLTYFQNEAQLDKSGLPSDRFFAERPEGSVSTLKIQRTQQEDSAVYLCASSLPGAFRELFFGEGSRLTVL.

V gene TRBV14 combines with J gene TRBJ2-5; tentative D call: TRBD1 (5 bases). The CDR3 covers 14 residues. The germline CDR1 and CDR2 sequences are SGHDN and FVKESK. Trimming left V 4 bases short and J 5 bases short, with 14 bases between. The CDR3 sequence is CASSPHKGVETQYF. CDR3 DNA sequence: TGTGCCAGCAGCCCGCATAAAGGGGTGGAGACCCAGTACTTC.

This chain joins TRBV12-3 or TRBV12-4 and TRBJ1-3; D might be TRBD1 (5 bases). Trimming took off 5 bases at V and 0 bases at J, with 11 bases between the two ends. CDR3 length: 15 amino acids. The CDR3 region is CASSAGTDSGNTIYF. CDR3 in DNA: TGTGCCAGCAGTGCGGGGACGGACTCTGGAAACACCATATATTTT.

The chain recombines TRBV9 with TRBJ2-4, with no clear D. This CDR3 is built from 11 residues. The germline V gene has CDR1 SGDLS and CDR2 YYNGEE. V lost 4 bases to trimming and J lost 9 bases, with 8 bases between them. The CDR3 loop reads CASSRSGIQYF. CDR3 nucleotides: TGTGCCAGCAGCAGGTCGGGCATTCAGTACTTC.

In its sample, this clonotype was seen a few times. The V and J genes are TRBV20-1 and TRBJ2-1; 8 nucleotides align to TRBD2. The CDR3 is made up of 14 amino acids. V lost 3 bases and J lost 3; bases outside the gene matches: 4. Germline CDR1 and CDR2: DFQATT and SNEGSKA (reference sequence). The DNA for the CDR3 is TGCAGTGCTAGTACGGGACTAGTCTACAATGAGCAGTTCTTC. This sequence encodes CSASTGLVYNEQFF.

As DNA, the CDR3 is TGTGCCATCAGTGCAAACCTAGCGGGGACCTCCTACAATGAGCAGTTCTTC. This gives the protein CAISANLAGTSYNEQFF. The J gene is TRBJ2-1, the V gene TRBV10-3, with 9 bases lining up with TRBD2. This CDR3 has 17 residues. CDR1 ENHRY and CDR2 SYGVKD come from the germline V gene. With V trimmed by 4 bases and J by 0 bases, 7 bases remained unmatched.

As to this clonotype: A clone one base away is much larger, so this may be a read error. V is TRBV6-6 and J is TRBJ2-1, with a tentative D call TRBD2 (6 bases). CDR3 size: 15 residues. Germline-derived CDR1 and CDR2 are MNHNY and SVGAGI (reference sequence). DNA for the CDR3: TGTGCCAGCAGTCACTCCGCGGGGACCAACAATGAGCAGTTCTTC. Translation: CASSHSAGTNNEQFF.

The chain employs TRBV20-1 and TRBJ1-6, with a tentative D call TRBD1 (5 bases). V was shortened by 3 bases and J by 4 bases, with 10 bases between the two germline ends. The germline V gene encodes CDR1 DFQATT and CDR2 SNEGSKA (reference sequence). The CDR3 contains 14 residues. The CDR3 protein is CSARGTAYNSPLHF. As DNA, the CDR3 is TGCAGTGCTAGGGGGACGGCTTATAATTCACCCCTCCACTTT.

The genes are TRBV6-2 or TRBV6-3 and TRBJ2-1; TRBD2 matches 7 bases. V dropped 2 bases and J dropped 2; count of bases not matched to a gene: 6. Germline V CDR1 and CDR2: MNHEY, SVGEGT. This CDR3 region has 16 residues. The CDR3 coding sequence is TGTGCCAGCAGTTACGGTCTTGGGGGGGCCTACAATGAGCAGTTCTTC. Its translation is CASSYGLGGAYNEQFF.

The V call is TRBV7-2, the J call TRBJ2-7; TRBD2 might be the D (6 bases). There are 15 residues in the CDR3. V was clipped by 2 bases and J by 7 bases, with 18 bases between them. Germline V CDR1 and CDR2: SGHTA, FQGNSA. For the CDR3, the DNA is TGTACCAGCAGCTTACGCGGGACGATCAAGAGGGAGCAGTACTTC. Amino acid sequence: CTSSLRGTIKREQYF.

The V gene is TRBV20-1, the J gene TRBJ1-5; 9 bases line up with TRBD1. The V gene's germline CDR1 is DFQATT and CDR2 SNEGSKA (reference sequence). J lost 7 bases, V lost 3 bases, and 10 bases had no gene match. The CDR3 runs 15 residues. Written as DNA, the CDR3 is TGCAGTGCTAGCCCGGGACAGGGTGATCGGCAGCCCCAGCATTTT. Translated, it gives CSASPGQGDRQPQHF.

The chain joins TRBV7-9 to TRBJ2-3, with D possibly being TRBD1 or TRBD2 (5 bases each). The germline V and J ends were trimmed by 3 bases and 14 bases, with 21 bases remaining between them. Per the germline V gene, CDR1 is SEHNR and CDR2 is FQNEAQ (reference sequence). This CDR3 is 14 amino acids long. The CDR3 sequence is CASSFTGPSGYAYF. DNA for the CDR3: TGTGCCAGCAGCTTTACGGGGCCTTCGGGATACGCGTATTTT. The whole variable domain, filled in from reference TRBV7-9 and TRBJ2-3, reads DTGVSQNPRHKITKRGQNVTFRCDPISEHNRLYWYRQTLGQGPEFLTYFQNEAQLEKSRLLSDRFSAERPKGSFSTLEIQRTEQGDSAMYLCASSFTGPSGYAYFGPGTRLTVL.

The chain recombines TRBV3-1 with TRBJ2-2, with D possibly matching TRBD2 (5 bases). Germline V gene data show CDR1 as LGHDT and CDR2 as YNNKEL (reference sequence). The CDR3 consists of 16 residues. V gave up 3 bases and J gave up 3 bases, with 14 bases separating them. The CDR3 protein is CASSHTPSGHTGELFF. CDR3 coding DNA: TGTGCCAGCAGCCACACGCCCAGCGGACACACCGGGGAGCTGTTTTTT.

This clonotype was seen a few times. This CDR3 is CATSDGANQYF. The CDR3 DNA sequence: TGTGCCACCAGTGATGGAGCGAACCAGTACTTC. The chain has TRBV24-1 and TRBJ2-5; the D is unclear. The V gene lost 3 bases and the J gene lost 10 bases, with 8 bases spanning the gap. The CDR3 runs 11 residues. CDR1 and CDR2 from the germline V gene are KGHDR and SFDVKD.

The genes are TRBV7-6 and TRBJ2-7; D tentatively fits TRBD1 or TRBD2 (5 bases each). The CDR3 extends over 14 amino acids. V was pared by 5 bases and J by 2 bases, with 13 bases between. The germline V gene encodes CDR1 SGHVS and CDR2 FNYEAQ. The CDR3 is CASSARDGPYEQYF. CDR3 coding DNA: TGTGCCAGCAGCGCGAGGGACGGACCCTACGAGCAGTACTTC.

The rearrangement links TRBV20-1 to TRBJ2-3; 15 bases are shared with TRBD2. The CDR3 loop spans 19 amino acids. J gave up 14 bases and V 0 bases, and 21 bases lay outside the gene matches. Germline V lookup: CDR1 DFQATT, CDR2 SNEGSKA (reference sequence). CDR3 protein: CSAREALWTSGRASGYAYF. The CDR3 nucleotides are TGCAGTGCTAGAGAGGCCCTTTGGACTAGCGGGAGGGCCTCCGGATACGCGTATTTT.

In nucleotides, the CDR3 is TGCAGTGCTAGAGCTCAACAGGCCCGAAGGGAGGAAGCTTTCTTT. As protein: CSARAQQARREEAFF. J is TRBJ1-1 and V is TRBV20-1, with D perhaps TRBD1 (5 bases). The V end lost 1 base, the J end lost 8 bases, and 20 bases lay between the germline ends. Per germline, CDR1 DFQATT and CDR2 SNEGSKA (reference sequence). The CDR3 extends over 15 amino acids.

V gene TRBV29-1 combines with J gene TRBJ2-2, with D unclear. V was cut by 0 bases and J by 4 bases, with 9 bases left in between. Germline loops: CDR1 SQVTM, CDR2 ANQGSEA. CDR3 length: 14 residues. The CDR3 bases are TGCAGCGTTGAAGATCTGGGCGGCACCGGGGAGCTGTTTTTT. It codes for CSVEDLGGTGELFF.

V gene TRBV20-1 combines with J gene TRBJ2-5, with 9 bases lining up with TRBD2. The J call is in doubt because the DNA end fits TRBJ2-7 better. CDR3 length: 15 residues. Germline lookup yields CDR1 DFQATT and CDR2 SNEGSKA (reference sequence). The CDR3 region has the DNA TGCAGTGCTAGAGGAGGGGCGGGAGGGCCTTGCGAGCAGTACTTC. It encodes CSARGGAGGPCEQYF.

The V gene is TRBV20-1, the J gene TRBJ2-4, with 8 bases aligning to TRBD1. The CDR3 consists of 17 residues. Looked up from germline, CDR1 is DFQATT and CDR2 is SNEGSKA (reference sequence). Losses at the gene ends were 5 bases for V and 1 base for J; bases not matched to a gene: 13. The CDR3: CSARTTGGGWAKNIQYF. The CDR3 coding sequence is TGCAGTGCTCGGACCACAGGGGGTGGGTGGGCCAAAAACATTCAGTACTTC.